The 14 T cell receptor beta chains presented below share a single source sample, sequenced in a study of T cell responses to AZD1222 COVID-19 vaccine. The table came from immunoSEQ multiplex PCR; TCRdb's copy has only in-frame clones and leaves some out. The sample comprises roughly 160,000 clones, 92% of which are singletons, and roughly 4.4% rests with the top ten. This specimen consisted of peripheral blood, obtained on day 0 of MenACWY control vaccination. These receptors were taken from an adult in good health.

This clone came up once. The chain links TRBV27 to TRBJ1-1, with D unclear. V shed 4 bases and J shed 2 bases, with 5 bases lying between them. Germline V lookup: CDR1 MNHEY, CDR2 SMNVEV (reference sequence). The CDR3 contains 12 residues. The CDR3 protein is CASSSYNTEAFF. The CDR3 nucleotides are TGTGCCAGCAGTTCGTACAACACTGAAGCTTTCTTT.

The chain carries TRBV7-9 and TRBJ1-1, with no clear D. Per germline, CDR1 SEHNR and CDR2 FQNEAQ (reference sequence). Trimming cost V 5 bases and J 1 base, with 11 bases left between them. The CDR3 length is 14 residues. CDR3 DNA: TGTGCCAGCAGCCCAGGCGGGCAGAACACTGAAGCTTTCTTT. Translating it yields CASSPGGQNTEAFF.

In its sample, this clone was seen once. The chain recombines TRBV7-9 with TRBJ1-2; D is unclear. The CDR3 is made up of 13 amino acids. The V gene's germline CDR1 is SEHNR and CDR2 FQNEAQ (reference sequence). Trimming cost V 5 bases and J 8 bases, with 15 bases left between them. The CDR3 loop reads CASSLGTVGGYTF. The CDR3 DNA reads TGTGCCAGCAGCCTCGGCACCGTCGGGGGCTACACCTTC.

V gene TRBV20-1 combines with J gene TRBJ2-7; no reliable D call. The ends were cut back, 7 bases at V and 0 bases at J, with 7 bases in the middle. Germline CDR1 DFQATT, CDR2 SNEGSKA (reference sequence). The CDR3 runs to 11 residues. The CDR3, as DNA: TGCAGTGTAGGCAGCTCCTACGAGCAGTACTTC. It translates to CSVGSSYEQYF.

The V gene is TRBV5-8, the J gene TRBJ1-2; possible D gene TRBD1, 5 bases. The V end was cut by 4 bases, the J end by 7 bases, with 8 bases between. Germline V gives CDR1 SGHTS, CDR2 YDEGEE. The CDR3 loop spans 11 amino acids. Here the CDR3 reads CASSGRGGYTF. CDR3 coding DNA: TGTGCCAGCAGCGGGAGGGGTGGCTACACCTTC.

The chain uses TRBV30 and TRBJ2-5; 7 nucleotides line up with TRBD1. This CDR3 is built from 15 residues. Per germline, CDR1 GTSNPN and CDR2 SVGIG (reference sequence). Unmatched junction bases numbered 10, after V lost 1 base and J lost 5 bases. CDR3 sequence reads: CAWSAGAGGWETQYF. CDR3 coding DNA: TGTGCCTGGAGTGCCGGGGCAGGGGGATGGGAGACCCAGTACTTC.

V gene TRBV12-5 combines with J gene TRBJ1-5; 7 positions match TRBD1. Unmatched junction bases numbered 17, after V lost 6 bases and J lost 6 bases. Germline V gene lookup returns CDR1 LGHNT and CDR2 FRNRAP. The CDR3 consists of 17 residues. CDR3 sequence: CASGHSGTEYWGQPQHF. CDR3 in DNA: TGTGCTAGTGGCCACTCCGGGACAGAGTATTGGGGTCAGCCCCAGCATTTT.

CDR3 protein: CASSYSRVSSYNEQFF. In nucleotides, the CDR3 is TGTGCCAGCAGTTACTCCAGGGTTAGCTCCTACAATGAGCAGTTCTTC. This chain joins TRBV6-2 or TRBV6-3 and TRBJ2-1; D may be TRBD1 (5 bases). Trimming took 0 bases from V and 0 from J, leaving 9 bases between them. Germline V lookup: CDR1 MNHEY, CDR2 SVGEGT. The CDR3 is made up of 16 amino acids.

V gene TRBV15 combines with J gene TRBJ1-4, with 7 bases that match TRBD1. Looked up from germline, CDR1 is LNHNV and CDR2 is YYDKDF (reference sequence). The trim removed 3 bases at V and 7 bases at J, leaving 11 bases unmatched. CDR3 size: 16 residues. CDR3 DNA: TGTGCCACCAGCAGTTACGGGACAGTGGAGAGTGAAAAACTGTTTTTT. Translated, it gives CATSSYGTVESEKLFF.

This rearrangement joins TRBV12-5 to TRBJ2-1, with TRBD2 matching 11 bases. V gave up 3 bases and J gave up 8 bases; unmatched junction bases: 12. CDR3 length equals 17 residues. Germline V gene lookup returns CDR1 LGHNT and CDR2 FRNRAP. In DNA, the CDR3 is TGTGCTAGTGGTTTCACAACCGGGACTAGCGGTCTCTATGAGCAGTTCTTC. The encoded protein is CASGFTTGTSGLYEQFF.

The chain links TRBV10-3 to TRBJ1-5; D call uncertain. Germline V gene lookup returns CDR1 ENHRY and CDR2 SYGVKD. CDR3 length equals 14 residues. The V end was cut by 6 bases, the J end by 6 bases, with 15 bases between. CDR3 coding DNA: TGTGCCATCAGAGACCCGGGCCCCTCTCAGCCCCAGCATTTT. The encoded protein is CAIRDPGPSQPQHF.

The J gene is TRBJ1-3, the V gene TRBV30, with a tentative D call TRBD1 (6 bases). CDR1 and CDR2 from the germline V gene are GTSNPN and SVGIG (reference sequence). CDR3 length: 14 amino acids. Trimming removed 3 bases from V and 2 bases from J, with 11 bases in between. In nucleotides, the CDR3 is TGTGCCTGGAGCCGAGGGGGAGCTGGAAACACCATATATTTT. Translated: CAWSRGGAGNTIYF. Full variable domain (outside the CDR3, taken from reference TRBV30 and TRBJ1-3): SQTIHQWPATLVQPVGSPLSLECTVEGTSNPNLYWYRQAAGRGLQLLFYSVGIGQISSEVPQNLSASRPQDRQFILSSKKLLLSDSGFYLCAWSRGGAGNTIYFGEGSWLTVV.

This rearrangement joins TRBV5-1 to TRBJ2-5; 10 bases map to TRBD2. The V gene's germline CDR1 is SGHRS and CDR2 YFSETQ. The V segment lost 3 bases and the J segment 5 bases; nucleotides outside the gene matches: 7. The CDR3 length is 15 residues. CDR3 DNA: TGCGCCAGCAGCTCTAGCGGGGGATATGGGGAGACCCAGTACTTC. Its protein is CASSSSGGYGETQYF.

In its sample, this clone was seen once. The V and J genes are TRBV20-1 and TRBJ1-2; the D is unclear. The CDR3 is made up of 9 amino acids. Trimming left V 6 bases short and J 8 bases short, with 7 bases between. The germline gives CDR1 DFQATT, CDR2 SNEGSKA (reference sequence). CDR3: CSAPFGYTF. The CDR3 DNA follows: TGCAGTGCCCCATTCGGCTACACCTTC.